This T cell receptor beta chain emerged from a study of T cells in Graves' hyperthyroidism and ophthalmopathy. Amplification of TCR beta CDR3 regions was performed using RNA transcripts as template. First-round RT-PCR of the TCR CDR3 relied on the HTBI primer set. One entry per CDR3 protein results from TCRdb running MiXCR on the multiplex PCR reads. The data contain 700,000 to 950,000 distinct CDR3 sequences, just over 35% of them singletons. This clonotype has just a few counts. Trimming left V 2 bases short and J 8 bases short, with 12 bases between. CDR1 is SGHAT and CDR2 is FQNNGV in the germline V gene. The CDR3 contains 14 residues.

J is TRBJ1-4 and V is TRBV11-2; D is ambiguous. This receptor was taken from a woman in her thirties or forties with Graves' hyperthyroidism. Sequenced material: blood. CDR3 sequence reads: CASSLRFGGEKLFF. The DNA of the CDR3 is TGTGCCAGCAGCTTAAGATTTGGAGGGGAAAAACTGTTTTTT.